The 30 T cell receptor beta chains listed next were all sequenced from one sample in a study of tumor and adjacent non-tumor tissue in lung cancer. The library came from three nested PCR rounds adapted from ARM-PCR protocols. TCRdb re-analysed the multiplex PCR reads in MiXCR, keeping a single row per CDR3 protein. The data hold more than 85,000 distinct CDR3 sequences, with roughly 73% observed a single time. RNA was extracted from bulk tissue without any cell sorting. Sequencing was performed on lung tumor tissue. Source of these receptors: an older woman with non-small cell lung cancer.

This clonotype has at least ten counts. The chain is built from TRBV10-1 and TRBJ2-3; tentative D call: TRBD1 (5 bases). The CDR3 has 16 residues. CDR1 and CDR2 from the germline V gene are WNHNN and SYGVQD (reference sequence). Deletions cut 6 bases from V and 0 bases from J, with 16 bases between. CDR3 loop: CASRALGRASTDTQYF. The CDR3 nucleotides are TGCGCCAGCAGGGCCCTCGGCAGGGCTAGCACAGATACGCAGTATTTT.

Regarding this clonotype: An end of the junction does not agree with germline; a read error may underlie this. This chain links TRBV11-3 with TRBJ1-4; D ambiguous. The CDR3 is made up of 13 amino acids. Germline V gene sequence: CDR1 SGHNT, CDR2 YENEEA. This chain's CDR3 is CASSLHLGEKPFF. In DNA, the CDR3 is TGTGCCAGCAGCTTACACTTAGGAGAAAAACCGTTTTTT.

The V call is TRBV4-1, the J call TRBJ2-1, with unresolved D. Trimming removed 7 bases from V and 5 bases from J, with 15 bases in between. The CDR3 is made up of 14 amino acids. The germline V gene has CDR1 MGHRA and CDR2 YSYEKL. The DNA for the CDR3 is TGCGCCAGCAACTTTTCGGCAGCAAACAATGAGCAGTTCTTC. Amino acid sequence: CASNFSAANNEQFF.

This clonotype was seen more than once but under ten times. The CDR3: CAWNPRRSSGNTIYF. The CDR3 DNA is TGTGCCTGGAACCCCAGACGGAGCTCTGGAAACACCATATATTTT. The chain carries TRBV30 and TRBJ1-3; D is unclear. This CDR3 region has 15 residues. Germline-derived CDR1 and CDR2 are GTSNPN and SVGIG (reference sequence). V dropped 4 bases and J dropped 0 bases, with 13 bases sitting between them.

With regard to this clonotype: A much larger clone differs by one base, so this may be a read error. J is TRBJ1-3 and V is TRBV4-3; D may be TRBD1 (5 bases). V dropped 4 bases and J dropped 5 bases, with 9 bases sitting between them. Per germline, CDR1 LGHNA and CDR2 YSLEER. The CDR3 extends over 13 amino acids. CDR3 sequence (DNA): TGCGCCAGCAGCCCGGGACGCCGAAACACCATATATTTT. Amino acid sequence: CASSPGRRNTIYF.

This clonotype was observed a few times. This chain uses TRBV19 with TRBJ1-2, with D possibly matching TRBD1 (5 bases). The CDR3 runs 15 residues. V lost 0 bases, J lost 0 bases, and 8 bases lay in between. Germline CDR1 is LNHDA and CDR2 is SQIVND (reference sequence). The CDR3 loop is CASSIDQQANYGYTF. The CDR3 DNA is TGTGCCAGTAGTATAGATCAACAGGCTAACTATGGCTACACCTTC.

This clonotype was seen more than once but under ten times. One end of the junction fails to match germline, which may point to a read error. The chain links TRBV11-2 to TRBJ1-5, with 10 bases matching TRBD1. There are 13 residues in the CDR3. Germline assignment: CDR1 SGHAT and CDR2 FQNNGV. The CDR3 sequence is CASFWDRGQPQHF. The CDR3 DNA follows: TGTGCCAGCTTCTGGGACAGGGGTCAGCCTCAGCATTTT.

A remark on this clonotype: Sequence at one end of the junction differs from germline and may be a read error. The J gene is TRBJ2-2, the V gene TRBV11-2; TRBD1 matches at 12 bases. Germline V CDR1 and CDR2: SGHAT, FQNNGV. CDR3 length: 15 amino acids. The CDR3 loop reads CASSRDRGHTGELLF. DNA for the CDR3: TGTGCCAGCAGCCGGGACAGGGGGCACACCGGGGAGCTATTGTTT.

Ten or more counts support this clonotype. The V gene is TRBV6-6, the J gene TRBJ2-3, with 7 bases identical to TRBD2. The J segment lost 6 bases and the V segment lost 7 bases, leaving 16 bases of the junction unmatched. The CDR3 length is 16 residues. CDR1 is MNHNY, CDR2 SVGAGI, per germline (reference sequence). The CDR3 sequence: CASTSAGTNAGDTQYF. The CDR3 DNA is TGTGCCAGCACTTCGGCGGGGACTAATGCTGGGGATACGCAGTATTTT.

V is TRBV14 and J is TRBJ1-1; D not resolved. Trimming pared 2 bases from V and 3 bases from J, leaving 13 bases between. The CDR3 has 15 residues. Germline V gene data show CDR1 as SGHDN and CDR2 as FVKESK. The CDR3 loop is CASSQLRVSYTEAFF. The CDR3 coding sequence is TGTGCCAGCAGCCAACTACGTGTGTCTTACACTGAAGCTTTCTTT.

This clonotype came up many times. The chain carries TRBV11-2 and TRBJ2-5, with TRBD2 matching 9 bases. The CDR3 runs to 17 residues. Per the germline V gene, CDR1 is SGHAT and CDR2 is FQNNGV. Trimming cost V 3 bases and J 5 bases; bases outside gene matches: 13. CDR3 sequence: CASSLVLSRGGSETQYF. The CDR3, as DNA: TGTGCCAGCAGCTTGGTCCTCTCGCGGGGGGGCTCTGAGACCCAGTACTTC.

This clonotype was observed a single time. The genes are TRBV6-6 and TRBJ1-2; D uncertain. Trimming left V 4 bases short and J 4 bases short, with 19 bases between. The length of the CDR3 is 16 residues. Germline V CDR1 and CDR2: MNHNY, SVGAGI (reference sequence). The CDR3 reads CASSLSDGRSLYGYTF. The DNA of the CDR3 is TGTGCCAGCAGTTTATCTGATGGTCGTTCCCTCTATGGCTACACCTTC.

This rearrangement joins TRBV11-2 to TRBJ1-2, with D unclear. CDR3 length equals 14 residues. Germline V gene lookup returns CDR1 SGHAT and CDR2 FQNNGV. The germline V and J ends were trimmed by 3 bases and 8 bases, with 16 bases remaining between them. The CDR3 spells CASSFQFQVRGYTF. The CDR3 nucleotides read TGTGCCAGCAGCTTCCAGTTCCAGGTGCGGGGCTACACCTTC.

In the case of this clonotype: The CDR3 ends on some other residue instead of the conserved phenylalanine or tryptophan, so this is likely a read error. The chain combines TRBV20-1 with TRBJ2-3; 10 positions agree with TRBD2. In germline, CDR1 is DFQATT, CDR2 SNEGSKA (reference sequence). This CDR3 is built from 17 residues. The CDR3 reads CNARDQLAGASTDMQYS. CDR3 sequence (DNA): TGCAATGCTAGAGATCAGCTAGCGGGGGCTTCCACAGATATGCAGTATTCT.

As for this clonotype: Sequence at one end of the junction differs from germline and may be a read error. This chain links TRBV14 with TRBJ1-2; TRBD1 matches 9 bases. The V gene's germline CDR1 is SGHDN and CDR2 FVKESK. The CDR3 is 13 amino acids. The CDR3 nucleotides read TGTGCCAACAGCATCGGGACAGGGAACGGCTACACCTTC. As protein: CANSIGTGNGYTF.

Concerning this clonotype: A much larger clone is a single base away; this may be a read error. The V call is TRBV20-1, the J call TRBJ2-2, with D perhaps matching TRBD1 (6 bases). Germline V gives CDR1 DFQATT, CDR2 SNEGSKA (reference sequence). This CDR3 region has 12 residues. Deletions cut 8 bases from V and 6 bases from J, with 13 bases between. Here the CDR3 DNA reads TGCAGTACTCTCAGGGGATCCGGGGAGCTGTTTTTT. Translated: CSTLRGSGELFF.

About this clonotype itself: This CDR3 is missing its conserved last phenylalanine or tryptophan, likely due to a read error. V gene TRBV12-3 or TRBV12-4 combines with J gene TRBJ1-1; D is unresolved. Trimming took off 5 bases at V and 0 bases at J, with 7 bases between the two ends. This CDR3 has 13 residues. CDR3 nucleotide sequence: TGTGCCAGCAGTACTACAATGAACACTGAAGCTTTCTCT. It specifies CASSTTMNTEAFS.

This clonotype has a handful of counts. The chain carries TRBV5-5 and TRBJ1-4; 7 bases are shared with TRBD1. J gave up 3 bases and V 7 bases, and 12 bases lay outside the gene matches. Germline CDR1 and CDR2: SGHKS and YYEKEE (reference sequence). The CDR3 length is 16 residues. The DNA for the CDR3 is TGTGCCAGCGGCCAGAGCAGGGGGTCGGCTAATGAAAAACTGTTTTTT. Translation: CASGQSRGSANEKLFF.

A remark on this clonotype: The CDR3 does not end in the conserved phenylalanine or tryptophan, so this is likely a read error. In nucleotides, the CDR3 is TGTGCCAACCCCGAGACATGGCCACACCTCCACATT. Translation gives CANPETWPHLHI. The J gene is TRBJ1-6, the V gene TRBV6-5; D unclear. Germline V lookup: CDR1 MNHEY, CDR2 SVGAGI. The CDR3 totals 12 residues. Trimming took off 10 bases at V and 15 bases at J, with 19 bases between the two ends.

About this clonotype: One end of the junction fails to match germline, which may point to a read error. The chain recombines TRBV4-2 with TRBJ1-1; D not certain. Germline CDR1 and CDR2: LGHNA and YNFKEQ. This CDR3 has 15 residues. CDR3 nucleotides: TGTGCCAGCAGCCAAGAGGCGGTTGTTGGCACTGAGGCTTACTTT. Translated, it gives CASSQEAVVGTEAYF.

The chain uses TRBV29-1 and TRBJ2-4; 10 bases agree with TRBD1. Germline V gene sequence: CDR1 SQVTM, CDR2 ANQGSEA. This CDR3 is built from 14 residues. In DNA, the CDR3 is TGCAGTGCTGGAGAGGGACAGGGGTCTGACATTCAGTACTTC. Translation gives CSAGEGQGSDIQYF.

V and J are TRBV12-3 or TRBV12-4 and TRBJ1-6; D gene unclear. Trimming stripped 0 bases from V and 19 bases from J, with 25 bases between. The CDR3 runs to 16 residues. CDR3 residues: CASSLALSRYHSPLHF. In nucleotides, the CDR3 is TGTGCCAGCAGTTTAGCGCTGAGCAGGTATCATTCACCGCTACACTTT.

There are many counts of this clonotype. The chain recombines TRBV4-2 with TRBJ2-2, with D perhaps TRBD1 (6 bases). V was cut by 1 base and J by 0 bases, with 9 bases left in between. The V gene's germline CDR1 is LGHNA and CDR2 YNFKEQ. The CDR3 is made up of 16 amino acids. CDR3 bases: TGTGCCAGCAGCCAAGCCGGGACACCGAACACCGGGGAGCTGTTTTTT. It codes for CASSQAGTPNTGELFF.

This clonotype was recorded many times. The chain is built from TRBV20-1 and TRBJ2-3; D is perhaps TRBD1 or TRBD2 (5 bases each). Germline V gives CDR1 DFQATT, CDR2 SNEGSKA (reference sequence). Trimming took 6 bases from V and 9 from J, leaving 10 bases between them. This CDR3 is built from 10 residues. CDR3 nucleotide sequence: TGCAGTGCGAGTCGGGGCACGCAGTATTTT. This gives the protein CSASRGTQYF.

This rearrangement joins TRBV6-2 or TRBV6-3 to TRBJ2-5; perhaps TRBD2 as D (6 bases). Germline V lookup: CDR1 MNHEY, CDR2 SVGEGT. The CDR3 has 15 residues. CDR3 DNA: TGTACCAACAGTTCCCTCGGGAGCAAAGGGGAGACCCAGTACTTC. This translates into CTNSSLGSKGETQYF.

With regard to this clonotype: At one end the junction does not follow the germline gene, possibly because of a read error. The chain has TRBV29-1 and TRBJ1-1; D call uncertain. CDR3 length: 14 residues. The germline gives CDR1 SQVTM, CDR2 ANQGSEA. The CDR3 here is CSVGSDGIGFETFF. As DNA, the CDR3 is TGTAGCGTTGGTTCCGATGGGATAGGGTTTGAAACTTTCTTT. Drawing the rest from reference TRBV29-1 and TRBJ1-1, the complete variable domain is SAVISQKPSRDICQRGTSLTIQCQVDSQVTMMFWYRQQPGQSLTLIATANQGSEATYESGFVIDKFPISRPNLTFSTLTVSNMSPEDSSIYLCSVGSDGIGFETFFGQGTRLTVV.

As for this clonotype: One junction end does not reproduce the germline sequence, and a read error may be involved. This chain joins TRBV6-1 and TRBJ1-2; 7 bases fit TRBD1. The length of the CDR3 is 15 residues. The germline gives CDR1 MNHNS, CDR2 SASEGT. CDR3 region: CASSECKTGPYVYTF. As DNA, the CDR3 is TGTGCCAGCAGTGAATGTAAGACAGGGCCTTATGTCTACACCTTC.

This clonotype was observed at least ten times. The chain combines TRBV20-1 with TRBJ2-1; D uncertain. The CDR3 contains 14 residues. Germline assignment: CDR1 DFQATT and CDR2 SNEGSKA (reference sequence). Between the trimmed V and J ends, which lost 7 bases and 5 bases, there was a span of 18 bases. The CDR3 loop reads CSEGGALEDNEQFF. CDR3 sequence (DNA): TGCAGTGAGGGCGGAGCTTTAGAGGACAATGAGCAGTTCTTC.

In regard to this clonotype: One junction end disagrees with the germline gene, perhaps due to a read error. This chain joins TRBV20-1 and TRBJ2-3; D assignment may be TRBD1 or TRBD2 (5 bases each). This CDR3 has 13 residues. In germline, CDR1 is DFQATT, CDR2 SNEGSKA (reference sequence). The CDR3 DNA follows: TGCAGTGCTCGGGACGAGTTCACAGTTACGCAGTATTTT. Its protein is CSARDEFTVTQYF.

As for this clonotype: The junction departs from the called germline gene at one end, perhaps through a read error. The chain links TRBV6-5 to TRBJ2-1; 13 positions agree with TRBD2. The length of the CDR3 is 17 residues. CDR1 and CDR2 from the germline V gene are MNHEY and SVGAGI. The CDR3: CASSYATGTSGNTEQFF. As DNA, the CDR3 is TGTGCAAGCAGTTACGCTACCGGGACTAGCGGGAACACTGAGCAGTTCTTC.